The 24 T cell receptor beta chains below were found in one sample sequenced in a study of cytomegalovirus exposure and HLA in healthy donors. Researchers ran the PCR with 60 Vbeta and 13 Jbeta primers. TCRdb's table, derived via immunoSEQ multiplex PCR, lists solely in-frame clones and lacks some. This table holds roughly 120,000 clones, 75% to 85% found once. The sample was PBMCs. The receptors shown here come from a man between 50 and 59 years old in good health and CMV-seronegative.

This rearrangement joins TRBV21-1 to TRBJ1-1; the table's D call, TRBD1, has no DNA check behind it. TRBV21-1 is shown as a pseudogene. The CDR3 totals 14 residues. CDR3 protein: CASPPTQDGHGAFF. The CDR3 DNA reads TGTGCCAGCCCCCCCACCCAGGATGGTCATGGGGCTTTCTTT.

With respect to this clone: This CDR3 is also generated by other DNA sequences in the sample. The chain couples TRBV13 to TRBJ1-6; 9 bases agree with TRBD1. In germline, CDR1 is PRHDT, CDR2 FYEKMQ (reference sequence). This CDR3 contains 15 residues. After removal of 0 bases from V and 7 bases from J, the junction contained 1 base not matched to a gene. The CDR3 bases are TGTGCCAGCAGCTTAGGGGGGACAGGGAATTCACCCCTCCACTTT. The encoded protein is CASSLGGTGNSPLHF.

The chain recombines TRBV30 with TRBJ1-1; D not resolved. The CDR3 contains 14 residues. Germline V lookup: CDR1 GTSNPN, CDR2 SVGIG (reference sequence). Trimming took 0 bases from V and 2 from J, leaving 10 bases between them. The CDR3, as DNA: TGTGCCTGGAGTGTTCCGTCTATAAACACTGAAGCTTTCTTT. This gives the protein CAWSVPSINTEAFF.

The chain has TRBV5-4 and TRBJ2-1; 8 bases match TRBD1. The ends lost 0 bases at V and 7 bases at J; junction bases unmatched: 9. CDR1 and CDR2 (germline): SGHNT, YYREEE (reference sequence). This CDR3 has 16 residues. CDR3 DNA sequence: TGTGCCAGCAGCTTGGGACAGGGGAGTTCAACTAATGAGCAGTTCTTC. Its protein is CASSLGQGSSTNEQFF.

The genes are TRBV6-1 and TRBJ2-4; D is unresolved. The germline gives CDR1 MNHNS, CDR2 SASEGT. Between the trimmed V and J ends, which lost 0 bases and 4 bases, there was a span of 7 bases. The CDR3 loop spans 14 amino acids. The DNA of the CDR3 is TGTGCCAGCAGTGAAGCGGCCACAAAAAACATTCAGTACTTC. It is translated as CASSEAATKNIQYF.

This clone was recorded only once. This chain links TRBV6-5 with TRBJ1-6; weak D call: TRBD1 (5 bases). Germline V gene lookup returns CDR1 MNHEY and CDR2 SVGAGI. The CDR3 is 15 residues long. The V and J ends lost 0 bases and 9 bases respectively, with 12 bases between them. CDR3 DNA: TGTGCCAGCAGTTACTCCGGCAGGGAATTTTCACCCCTCCACTTT. As protein: CASSYSGREFSPLHF.

The V and J genes are TRBV6-1 and TRBJ2-7, with a weak D call TRBD2 (6 bases). The CDR3 is 14 amino acids. V dropped 6 bases and J dropped 2 bases, with 14 bases sitting between them. Germline CDR1 and CDR2: MNHNS and SASEGT. The CDR3 loop is CASSSAGLPYEQYF. The CDR3 DNA follows: TGTGCCAGCAGCTCGGCGGGGCTACCCTACGAGCAGTACTTC.

This clone was recorded once. The chain is built from TRBV5-6 and TRBJ2-5; 12 nucleotides match TRBD2. This CDR3 comprises 15 residues. Germline V gene data show CDR1 as SGHDT and CDR2 as YYEEEE. The V and J ends lost 3 bases and 3 bases, in that order; junction bases with no gene match: 3. CDR3 residues: CASSSLAGGEETQYF. The CDR3 DNA is TGTGCCAGCAGCTCCCTAGCGGGGGGGGAAGAGACCCAGTACTTC.

This clone was seen only a few times. The rearrangement uses TRBV14 and TRBJ2-1; possibly TRBD1 for D (6 bases). CDR1 is SGHDN and CDR2 is FVKESK in the germline V gene. V lost 2 bases, J lost 0 bases, and 14 bases lay in between. CDR3 length equals 17 residues. The CDR3 bases are TGTGCCAGCAGCCAAAGGGCGCCAGGGGTCTCCTACAATGAGCAGTTCTTC. Protein: CASSQRAPGVSYNEQFF.

The chain employs TRBV28 and TRBJ1-2; D is unclear. CDR3 length: 12 residues. From germline, CDR1 is MDHEN and CDR2 SYDVKM. The V end was cut by 4 bases, the J end by 4 bases, with 7 bases between. CDR3 DNA sequence: TGTGCCAGCAGTTCGGTCCCCTATGGCTACACCTTC. Translated: CASSSVPYGYTF.

This chain links TRBV5-1 with TRBJ2-1; D unresolved. CDR1 and CDR2 from the germline V gene are SGHRS and YFSETQ. This CDR3 spans 13 amino acids. Trimming removed 4 bases from V and 6 bases from J, with 11 bases in between. The CDR3 DNA sequence: TGCGCCAGCAGCCAAGAACCGGGCAATGAGCAGTTCTTC. It yields the protein CASSQEPGNEQFF.

This chain links TRBV11-2 with TRBJ1-1, with D possibly matching TRBD1 (6 bases). This CDR3 contains 13 residues. CDR1 is SGHAT, CDR2 FQNNGV, per germline. Trimming removed 6 bases at V and 3 bases at J, with 11 bases between. DNA for the CDR3: TGTGCCAGCAGACTAGGGGGATACACTGAAGCTTTCTTT. It is translated as CASRLGGYTEAFF.

V usage is TRBV2 and J usage is TRBJ1-5, with D possibly TRBD1 on 5 matching bases. The CDR3 contains 14 residues. Germline lookup yields CDR1 SNHLY and CDR2 FYNNEI. The V gene lost 8 bases and the J gene lost 3 bases, with 14 bases spanning the gap. This CDR3 reads CASREGLPNQPQHF. The DNA of the CDR3 is TGTGCCAGCCGGGAGGGACTGCCCAATCAGCCCCAGCATTTT.

This chain links TRBV7-2 with TRBJ2-7, with 7 nucleotides matching TRBD1. The V gene end was trimmed by 2 bases and the J gene end by 3 bases; junction bases not matched to a gene: 7. The CDR3 totals 15 residues. Germline V lookup: CDR1 SGHTA, CDR2 FQGNSA. CDR3 amino acids: CASSLRFAGGYEQYF. As DNA, the CDR3 is TGTGCCAGCAGCTTAAGGTTTGCAGGGGGCTACGAGCAGTACTTC.

In its sample, this clone is medium-sized (0.01 to 0.1%). The V and J genes are TRBV18 and TRBJ1-2; 7 nucleotides line up with TRBD1. With V trimmed by 1 base and J by 5 bases, 10 bases remained unmatched. Looked up from germline, CDR1 is KGHSH and CDR2 is LQKENI. The CDR3 runs to 16 residues. CDR3 nucleotide sequence: TGTGCCAGCTCACCACAGATTCACAGGGGCCGTTATGGCTACACCTTC. Its translation: CASSPQIHRGRYGYTF.

V gene TRBV6-6 combines with J gene TRBJ2-5; possibly TRBD2 for D (6 bases). The end of the DNA is better explained by TRBJ2-7, so the J call may be wrong. The CDR3 spans 15 residues. Germline values: CDR1 MNHNY, CDR2 SVGAGI (reference sequence). The CDR3 region is CASSYGGMHTYEQYF. The CDR3 DNA reads TGTGCCAGCAGTTACGGGGGGATGCATACCTACGAGCAGTACTTC.

This clone has more than one count but fewer than ten. The genes are TRBV6-1 and TRBJ2-5; tentatively, D is TRBD2 (7 bases). The CDR3 is 16 amino acids. The germline CDR1 and CDR2 sequences are MNHNS and SASEGT. Trimming removed 0 bases from V and 2 bases from J, with 13 bases in between. CDR3 nucleotides: TGTGCCAGCAGTGAAGCGGAGGGGAGGGGGCAAGAGACCCAGTACTTC. As protein: CASSEAEGRGQETQYF.

The chain joins TRBV15 to TRBJ2-3; D ambiguous. The CDR3 contains 12 residues. Germline V gives CDR1 LNHNV, CDR2 YYDKDF (reference sequence). The V gene lost 3 bases and the J gene lost 5 bases, with 6 bases spanning the gap. The CDR3 spells CATSSPKDTQYF. In nucleotides, the CDR3 is TGTGCCACCAGCAGCCCCAAAGATACGCAGTATTTT.

The chain employs TRBV4-1 and TRBJ2-3; TRBD1 agrees at 8 bases. Per germline, CDR1 MGHRA and CDR2 YSYEKL. CDR3 length: 18 residues. The junction had 17 bases not matched to a gene; V was cut back by 3 bases and J by 6 bases. The CDR3 sequence is CASSHPAGQGKRMDTQYF. The CDR3 DNA reads as TGCGCCAGCAGCCACCCTGCCGGACAGGGTAAACGGATGGATACGCAGTATTTT.

Written as DNA, the CDR3 is TGTGCCAGCAGTTCTCAGGGGGCGCTTTCTAATGAAAAACTGTTTTTT. It translates to CASSSQGALSNEKLFF. The V call is TRBV6-5, the J call TRBJ1-4; 8 bases line up with TRBD1. The CDR3 spans 16 residues. Germline trimming cut 4 bases from V and 3 bases from J; bases unmatched to any gene: 7. Per germline, CDR1 MNHEY and CDR2 SVGAGI.

The rearrangement links TRBV4-3 to TRBJ1-6; D not resolved. Looked up from germline, CDR1 is LGHNA and CDR2 is YSLEER. V shed 0 bases and J shed 10 bases, with 10 bases lying between them. The CDR3 is 14 residues long. The CDR3 here is CASSQDYPGSPLHF. CDR3 DNA sequence: TGCGCCAGCAGCCAAGATTACCCGGGGTCACCCCTCCACTTT.

This chain joins TRBV10-3 and TRBJ1-1; 9 nucleotides agree with TRBD1. V was clipped by 6 bases and J by 3 bases; unmatched bases: 8. The CDR3 runs to 15 residues. Germline-derived CDR1 and CDR2 are ENHRY and SYGVKD. The CDR3 loop reads CAIRSTGGTDTEAFF. The CDR3 nucleotides read TGTGCCATCAGGTCTACAGGGGGCACTGACACTGAAGCTTTCTTT.

This clone was picked up a small number of times. V gene TRBV5-6 combines with J gene TRBJ1-4; unclear D gene. CDR1 and CDR2 from the germline V gene are SGHDT and YYEEEE. V was shortened by 4 bases and J by 2 bases, with 9 bases between the two germline ends. The CDR3 length is 14 residues. In DNA, the CDR3 is TGTGCCAGCAGCCACAGAAGGACTAATGAAAAACTGTTTTTT. This sequence encodes CASSHRRTNEKLFF.

The chain combines TRBV11-2 with TRBJ2-7; TRBD1 matches at 8 bases. The CDR3 is made up of 16 amino acids. Germline-derived CDR1 and CDR2 are SGHAT and FQNNGV. The V and J ends lost 4 bases and 0 bases, in that order; junction bases with no gene match: 8. The DNA of the CDR3 is TGTGCCAGCAGCTCGTACAGGGGGGCTAGCTCCTACGAGCAGTACTTC. Its translation is CASSSYRGASSYEQYF.